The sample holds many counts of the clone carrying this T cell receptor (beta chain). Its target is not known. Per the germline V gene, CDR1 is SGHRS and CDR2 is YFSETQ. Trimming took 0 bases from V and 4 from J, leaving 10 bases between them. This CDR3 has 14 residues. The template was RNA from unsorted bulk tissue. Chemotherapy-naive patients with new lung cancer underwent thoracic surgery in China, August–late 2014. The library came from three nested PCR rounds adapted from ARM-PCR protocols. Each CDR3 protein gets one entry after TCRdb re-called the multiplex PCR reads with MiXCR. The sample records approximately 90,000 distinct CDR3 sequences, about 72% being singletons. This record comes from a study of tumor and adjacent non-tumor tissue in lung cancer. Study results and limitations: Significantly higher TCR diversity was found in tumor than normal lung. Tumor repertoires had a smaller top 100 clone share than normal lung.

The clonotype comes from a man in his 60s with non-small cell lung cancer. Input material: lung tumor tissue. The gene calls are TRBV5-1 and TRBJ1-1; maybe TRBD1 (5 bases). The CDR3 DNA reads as TGCGCCAGCAGCTTGGGAGGGACTTCCACTGAAGCTTTCTTT. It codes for CASSLGGTSTEAFF. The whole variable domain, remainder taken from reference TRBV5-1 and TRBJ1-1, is KAGVTQTPRYLIKTRGQQVTLSCSPISGHRSVSWYQQTPGQGLQFLFEYFSETQRNKGNFPGRFSGRQFSNSRSEMNVSTLELGDSALYLCASSLGGTSTEAFFGQGTRLTVV.